This TCR beta chain is from a study of blood T cell repertoires in COVID-19. For the study at large: Acute-phase and convalescent COVID-19 samples originated in the United States, Italy and Spain.

In this sample, this clone turned up a few times. The ends lost 0 bases at V and 7 bases at J; junction bases unmatched: 6. The CDR3 totals 15 residues. Per the germline V gene, CDR1 is LNHDA and CDR2 is SQIVND (reference sequence). Sequenced by immunoSEQ multiplex PCR; TCRdb stores in-frame clones only, minus some. The sample yields 200,000 to 250,000 clones, 70% to 90% seen once. The chain couples TRBV19 to TRBJ1-2; 9 nucleotides match TRBD1. The receptor comes from a woman aged 40 to 50 with acute or convalescent COVID-19. The specimen sequenced was peripheral blood. CDR3 sequence (DNA): TGTGCCAGTAGTATAGATCTCTCGACAGGGGGTGGCTACACCTTC. Protein sequence: CASSIDLSTGGGYTF.